A selection of T cell receptor beta chains follows, all from one sample in a study of beta chain features in type 1 diabetes. The data were produced by immunoSEQ multiplex PCR, yet TCRdb's version contains in-frame clones alone and is incomplete. Among around 140,000 clones listed, about 9.1% were seen once. The material sequenced was central memory CD4+ T cells from blood. These receptors were obtained from a woman aged 40 to 50 in good health. CDR3s include the opening cysteine and the closing phenylalanine or tryptophan. Fields, in order: D gene, V gene, J gene, clone size, CDR3 DNA, CDR3 protein. The D gene is left open where the match is weak. The size entry is marked missing in some rows and otherwise reads once, few, many or a size class.

-	TRBV5-6	TRBJ2-7	few	TGTGCCAGCAGCTTGGTACTTTTAGGGGAATCCCACGAGCAGTACTTC	CASSLVLLGESHEQYF
-	TRBV19	TRBJ2-1	many	TGTGCCAGTAGTATAAGCGGCGGGCAGGTCAATGAGCAGTTCTTC	CASSISGGQVNEQFF
TRBD2	TRBV11-2	TRBJ2-5	few	TGTGCCAGCGCTGGGGACTACGCCCAAGAGACCCAGTACTTC	CASAGDYAQETQYF
TRBD2	TRBV4-1	TRBJ2-7	-	TGCGCCAGCAGCCAGGATACCGGGCGGGGGGGAAATGACGAGCAGTACTTC	CASSQDTGRGGNDEQYF
TRBD2	TRBV6-4	TRBJ2-3	few	TGTGCCAGCAGCCAACTAGCGGGGGGGCGAGATACGCAGTATTTT	CASSQLAGGRDTQYF
TRBD1	TRBV6-5	TRBJ1-5	-	TGTGCCAGCGCGAAACAGGGGCTTCAGCCCCAGCATTTT	CASAKQGLQPQHF
-	TRBV11-2	TRBJ1-6	-	TGTGCCAGCAGCTTAGGTCTGGCGGGTTCACCCCTCCACTTT	CASSLGLAGSPLHF
TRBD2	TRBV2	TRBJ2-4	many	TGTGCCAGCAGACGGGACTATTTGTACTTC	CASRRDYLYF
-	TRBV7-8	TRBJ1-1	-	TGTGCCAGCAGCTCCTGGACAGAAAGGTACACTGAAGCTTTCTTT	CASSSWTERYTEAFF
-	TRBV29-1	TRBJ1-5	-	TGCAGCGTCCAGCGAGGGTCTGATCAGCCCCAGCATTTT	CSVQRGSDQPQHF
TRBD1	TRBV18	TRBJ2-4	-	TGTGCCAGCTCAGATGGACAGGGGGGGAACATTCAGTACTTC	CASSDGQGGNIQYF
-	TRBV27	TRBJ1-1	few	TGTGCCAGCAGATCCTCGTACACTGAAGCTTTCTTT	CASRSSYTEAFF
TRBD1	TRBV19	TRBJ1-2	few	TGTGCCAGTAGTATAGATCACAGGACAGGGATGGACTATGGCTACACCTTC	CASSIDHRTGMDYGYTF
-	TRBV6-1	TRBJ1-5	few	TGTGCCAGCACCGGACAGCGATATCAGCCCCAGCATTTT	CASTGQRYQPQHF
-	TRBV4-3	TRBJ2-3	many	TGCGCCAGCAGCCAAGAACTCAGCACAGATACGCAGTATTTT	CASSQELSTDTQYF
TRBD2	TRBV11-2	TRBJ2-3	-	TGTGCCAGCAGCTTCCAGGGGCTAGCGGGGGCAGATACGCAGTATTTT	CASSFQGLAGADTQYF
-	TRBV27	TRBJ2-5	few	TGTGCCAGCAGTTTATCTTACTTGGAGGAGACCCAGTACTTC	CASSLSYLEETQYF
-	TRBV19	TRBJ2-5	few	TGTGCCAGTAGTATTTACAGGGACCAAGAGACCCAGTACTTC	CASSIYRDQETQYF
TRBD2	TRBV9	TRBJ2-2	few	TGTGCCAGCAGCGCCAGCGGGGGACCCAACACCGGGGAGCTGTTTTTT	CASSASGGPNTGELFF
TRBD2	TRBV27	TRBJ2-7	few	TGTGCCAGCAGGCCCCGGGAGGGGTTGTACGAGCAGTACTTC	CASRPREGLYEQYF
TRBD2	TRBV5-6	TRBJ2-4	few	TGTGCCAGCAGCCAGACGACTAGCCCAGCCAAAAACATTCAGTACTTC	CASSQTTSPAKNIQYF
TRBD2	TRBV7-2	TRBJ2-3	-	TGTGCCAGCTCATTGGAAGCGGGGAGCACAGATACGCAGTATTTT	CASSLEAGSTDTQYF
-	TRBV7-9	TRBJ1-2	many	TGTGCCAGCAGCTCTCAATTCGGACAGAGATGGAATGGCTACACCTTC	CASSSQFGQRWNGYTF
-	TRBV4-2	TRBJ2-7	few	TGTGCCAGCAGCCAAGATGGCCCCCCTAGCCCCCTCTCCTACGAGCAGTACTTC	CASSQDGPPSPLSYEQYF
-	TRBV5-4	TRBJ2-7	few	TGTGCCAGCAGCTTACAGGGAGCCCCACCCTACGAGCAGTACTTC	CASSLQGAPPYEQYF
TRBD1	TRBV5-4	TRBJ2-5	-	TGTGCCAGCAGCCTACTAGGGACAGGATTGCAAGAGACCCAGTACTTC	CASSLLGTGLQETQYF
-	TRBV5-8	TRBJ2-2	-	TGTGCCAGCAGCCTCATAGGGGTGACCGGGGAGCTGTTTTTT	CASSLIGVTGELFF
TRBD1	TRBV23-1	TRBJ1-5	many	TGCGCCAGCAGTCAACTGCGACAGGGTAATCAGCCCCAGCATTTT	CASSQLRQGNQPQHF
TRBD2	TRBV5-8	TRBJ2-1	-	TGTGCCAGCGAGCGGGGGAGCTCCTACAATGAGCAGTTCTTC	CASERGSSYNEQFF
TRBD1	TRBV18	TRBJ1-6	-	TGTGCCAGCTCACCCGTCGGACAGGGGAATTCACCCCTCCACTTT	CASSPVGQGNSPLHF
-	TRBV5-1	TRBJ2-1	few	TGCGCCAGCAGCTTACAGGGTCCCTACAATGAGCAGTTCTTC	CASSLQGPYNEQFF
TRBD1	TRBV6-6	TRBJ1-1	few	TGTGCCAGCACCCAGGGGGAACGCACTGAAGCTTTCTTT	CASTQGERTEAFF
-	TRBV5-4	TRBJ2-1	few	TGTGCCAGCGAATCTGAACCGGGACTCAGCTCCTACAATGAGCAGTTCTTC	CASESEPGLSSYNEQFF
TRBD1	TRBV5-6	TRBJ2-5	many	TGTGCCAGCAGCTTGCAACAGGGGGCTGAGACCCAGTACTTC	CASSLQQGAETQYF
-	TRBV6-5	TRBJ1-5	few	TGTGCCAGCAGCCGACAGGACAATCAGCCCCAGCATTTT	CASSRQDNQPQHF
TRBD1	TRBV12-5	TRBJ2-5	few	TGTGCTAGTGGTCGGGACAGTACGCAAGAGACCCAGTACTTC	CASGRDSTQETQYF
-	TRBV5-1	TRBJ2-5	few	TGCGCCAGCAGCTTGGCCCAGCAAGAGACCCAGTACTTC	CASSLAQQETQYF
TRBD1	TRBV7-2	TRBJ2-7	-	TGTGCCAGCAGCCTATCGGGACAGGGGCCCCACACCTACGAGCAGTACTTC	CASSLSGQGPHTYEQYF
-	TRBV7-6	TRBJ2-3	-	TGTGCCAGCAGCGGAGTGGATACGCAGTATTTT	CASSGVDTQYF
-	TRBV6-1	TRBJ1-1	few	TGTGCCAGCAGTGATGGGCTGGGAGACACTGAAGCTTTCTTT	CASSDGLGDTEAFF
-	TRBV18	TRBJ1-5	-	TGTGCCAGCTCACCAACTGTTAGCAATCAGCCCCAGCATTTT	CASSPTVSNQPQHF